The 30 T cell receptor beta chains below come from one sample, sequenced in a study of CD4 T cells in relation to SARS-CoV-2 and coronaviruses. The unexposed donors gave CD4+ T cells in about 2011-2019, prior to COVID-19. TCRdb keeps only in-frame clones here, not all; method: immunoSEQ multiplex PCR. Found here are approximately 70,000 clones, 90% to 95% of them singletons; the top ten hold approximately 0.25%. The sample consisted of naive CD4+ T cells from PBMCs. Subset indicated: naive CD4+ T cells isolated by negative enrichment. The receptors were sampled from a human donor in good health.

This clone was observed once. This chain connects TRBV28 to TRBJ2-5, with 7 bases lining up with TRBD2. The CDR3 extends over 21 amino acids. The J segment lost 5 bases and the V segment lost 5 bases, leaving 29 bases of the junction unmatched. Germline V gene sequence: CDR1 MDHEN, CDR2 SYDVKM. CDR3 sequence reads: CASSPITGGIGKAADWETQYF. The CDR3, as DNA: TGTGCCAGCAGTCCGATTACGGGGGGTATCGGAAAAGCGGCGGACTGGGAGACCCAGTACTTC.

The gene calls are TRBV9 and TRBJ2-3; 7 bases map to TRBD2. The V gene's germline CDR1 is SGDLS and CDR2 YYNGEE. V lost 3 bases and J lost 4; bases outside the gene matches: 2. This CDR3 is built from 13 residues. CDR3 coding DNA: TGTGCCAGCAGCGCGGGGGGTGCAGATACGCAGTATTTT. Its protein is CASSAGGADTQYF.

The CDR3 region is CASSLRGGGESIGELFF. The CDR3 DNA follows: TGCGCCAGCAGCTTACGAGGAGGGGGAGAATCTATCGGGGAGCTGTTTTTT. The chain joins TRBV4-1 to TRBJ2-2; D may be TRBD1 or TRBD2 (6 bases each). Germline V gene lookup returns CDR1 MGHRA and CDR2 YSYEKL. CDR3 length equals 17 residues. Trimming took 5 bases from V and 7 from J, leaving 23 bases between them.

This clone has only one observation. This chain links TRBV6-2 or TRBV6-3 with TRBJ2-7, with TRBD2 identical over 14 bases. From germline, CDR1 is MNHEY and CDR2 SVGEGT. This CDR3 comprises 15 residues. Trimming removed 4 bases from V and 4 bases from J; junction bases left unmatched: 3. CDR3 loop: CASSSRTSGRYEQYF. The CDR3, as DNA: TGTGCCAGCAGTTCCCGGACTAGCGGGAGGTACGAGCAGTACTTC.

This clone was seen a single time. The genes are TRBV6-2 or TRBV6-3 and TRBJ2-1; D is possibly TRBD2 (6 bases). The germline CDR1 and CDR2 sequences are MNHEY and SVGEGT. With 2 bases removed from V and 0 bases from J, the gap between germline ends came to 8 bases. The CDR3 is made up of 15 amino acids. The CDR3, as DNA: TGTGCCAGCAGTTACCCCGGGGGCTCCTACAATGAGCAGTTCTTC. It specifies CASSYPGGSYNEQFF.

The CDR3: CASSLASSNTEAFF. In DNA form, the CDR3 reads TGTGCCAGCAGCTTGGCTTCAAGTAACACTGAAGCTTTCTTT. This chain connects TRBV7-3 to TRBJ1-1; D uncertain. Germline CDR1 and CDR2: SGHTA and FQGTGA. The CDR3 loop spans 14 amino acids. V was trimmed by 3 bases and J by 2 bases, leaving 10 bases between them.

The genes are TRBV3-1 (or the pseudogene TRBV3-2) and TRBJ2-5, with TRBD2 identical over 13 bases. The CDR3 extends over 16 amino acids. Unmatched junction bases numbered 7, after V lost 4 bases and J lost 5 bases. Germline CDR1 and CDR2: LGHDT and YNNKEL (reference sequence). The CDR3 protein is CASSPNGLAGVETQYF. CDR3 nucleotide sequence: TGTGCCAGCAGCCCAAACGGACTAGCGGGAGTGGAGACCCAGTACTTC.

J is TRBJ1-5 and V is TRBV30; D perhaps matches TRBD1 (5 bases). V was pared by 5 bases and J by 8 bases, with 16 bases between. The CDR3 contains 13 residues. The germline V gene has CDR1 GTSNPN and CDR2 SVGIG (reference sequence). The CDR3 reads CAWQTVGDEPQHF. Written as DNA, the CDR3 is TGTGCCTGGCAAACGGTAGGGGATGAGCCCCAGCATTTT.

The chain employs TRBV18 and TRBJ2-3; TRBD2 is a possible D gene (6 bases). The CDR3 runs to 20 residues. Per the germline V gene, CDR1 is KGHSH and CDR2 is LQKENI. The V end lost 0 bases, the J end lost 0 bases, and 22 bases lay between the germline ends. Written as DNA, the CDR3 is TGTGCCAGCTCACCACCCAGGAAGTGGGGAGGACCTTCTAGCACAGATACGCAGTATTTT. It translates to CASSPPRKWGGPSSTDTQYF.

The chain employs TRBV18 and TRBJ2-1; 10 bases match TRBD2. Germline loops: CDR1 KGHSH, CDR2 LQKENI. CDR3 length: 16 residues. J was trimmed by 9 bases and V by 0 bases; bases with no gene match: 8. As DNA, the CDR3 is TGTGCCAGCTCACCACCGGGGAGCGGGAGGGCCATTGAGCAGTTCTTC. Encoded protein: CASSPPGSGRAIEQFF.

The rearrangement links TRBV2 to TRBJ1-4; TRBD1 might be the D (6 bases). This CDR3 spans 15 amino acids. Trimming cost V 6 bases and J 7 bases, with 18 bases left between them. From germline, CDR1 is SNHLY and CDR2 FYNNEI. As DNA, the CDR3 is TGTGCCAGCAGGAACGGGGGCGTCTGGGGTGAAAAACTGTTTTTT. It encodes CASRNGGVWGEKLFF.

The chain links TRBV13 to TRBJ1-2; D is unresolved. The CDR3 is 12 amino acids. Deletions cut 5 bases from V and 8 bases from J, with 12 bases between. The V gene's germline CDR1 is PRHDT and CDR2 FYEKMQ (reference sequence). Here the CDR3 DNA reads TGTGCCAGCAGCCCAGAGCTTTTGGGCTACACCTTC. Translation: CASSPELLGYTF.

The rearrangement uses TRBV28 and TRBJ1-2, with TRBD1 matching over 7 bases. The CDR3 consists of 13 residues. Germline trimming cut 6 bases from V and 2 bases from J; bases unmatched to any gene: 3. Germline CDR1 and CDR2: MDHEN and SYDVKM. The CDR3 DNA reads TGTGCCAGCAGCACAGGGGACAACTATGGCTACACCTTC. This sequence encodes CASSTGDNYGYTF.

This sequence joins TRBV23-1 and TRBJ1-1; 8 bases are shared with TRBD1. TRBV23-1 qualifies as an ORF whose function is uncertain. CDR3 length: 21 residues. The V gene end was trimmed by 1 base and the J gene end by 0 bases; junction bases not matched to a gene: 19. The CDR3 is CASSQCNVGQDLLSLNTEAFF. The CDR3, as DNA: TGCGCCAGCAGTCAATGTAATGTGGGACAGGACCTCCTTTCTTTGAACACTGAAGCTTTCTTT.

The rearrangement joins TRBV6-5 to TRBJ2-1; no definite D call. CDR1 MNHEY and CDR2 SVGAGI come from the germline V gene. With 4 bases removed from V and 5 bases from J, the gap between germline ends came to 12 bases. The CDR3 totals 14 residues. The CDR3 coding sequence is TGTGCCAGCAGTTCCTCCCGACGGAACAATGAGCAGTTCTTC. It translates to CASSSSRRNNEQFF.

The chain joins TRBV7-2 to TRBJ1-1; unclear D gene. Germline V gene sequence: CDR1 SGHTA, CDR2 FQGNSA. This CDR3 has 13 amino acids. Deletions cut 5 bases from V and 4 bases from J, with 11 bases between. The CDR3 loop reads CASSAVGATEAFF. CDR3 bases: TGTGCCAGCAGCGCAGTGGGAGCCACTGAAGCTTTCTTT.

The chain couples TRBV15 to TRBJ1-5; TRBD1 matches at 9 bases. V lost 1 base and J lost 4; bases outside the gene matches: 2. The CDR3 runs 15 residues. CDR1 LNHNV and CDR2 YYDKDF come from the germline V gene (reference sequence). The CDR3 region is CATSRGGTGNQPQHF. The CDR3 nucleotides read TGTGCCACCAGCAGAGGGGGGACAGGGAATCAGCCCCAGCATTTT.

The chain has TRBV18 and TRBJ2-5; a possible D gene is TRBD2 (6 bases). The germline gives CDR1 KGHSH, CDR2 LQKENI. This CDR3 contains 15 residues. The V end lost 3 bases, the J end lost 5 bases, and 16 bases lay between the germline ends. The chain's CDR3 is CASSPAGRRGETQYF. The CDR3 DNA is TGTGCCAGCTCACCCGCCGGGAGACGTGGGGAGACCCAGTACTTC. The whole variable domain, filled in from reference TRBV18 and TRBJ2-5, reads NAGVMQNPRHLVRRRGQEARLRCSPMKGHSHVYWYRQLPEEGLKFMVYLQKENIIDESGMPKERFSAEFPKEGPSILRIQQVVRGDSAAYFCASSPAGRRGETQYFGPGTRLLVL.

The V call is TRBV7-9, the J call TRBJ1-4; 10 bases agree with TRBD1. V dropped 5 bases and J dropped 4; count of bases not matched to a gene: 7. CDR3 size: 16 residues. Germline CDR1 reads SEHNR; CDR2 reads FQNEAQ (reference sequence). The CDR3 protein is CASSHDRGPDNEKLFF. CDR3 nucleotides: TGTGCCAGCAGCCACGACAGGGGGCCGGATAATGAAAAACTGTTTTTT. The full variable domain, its missing parts supplied by reference TRBV7-9 and TRBJ1-4, is DTGVSQNPRHKITKRGQNVTFRCDPISEHNRLYWYRQTLGQGPEFLTYFQNEAQLEKSRLLSDRFSAERPKGSFSTLEIQRTEQGDSAMYLCASSHDRGPDNEKLFFGSGTQLSVL.

This chain joins TRBV5-1 and TRBJ2-7; no definite D call. The CDR3 loop spans 13 amino acids. V was cut by 4 bases and J by 3 bases, with 11 bases left in between. Germline V gives CDR1 SGHRS, CDR2 YFSETQ. CDR3 coding DNA: TGCGCCAGCAGCCAAGGCGGATTCTACGAGCAGTACTTC. This translates into CASSQGGFYEQYF. Complete variable domain (other parts from reference TRBV5-1 and TRBJ2-7): KAGVTQTPRYLIKTRGQQVTLSCSPISGHRSVSWYQQTPGQGLQFLFEYFSETQRNKGNFPGRFSGRQFSNSRSEMNVSTLELGDSALYLCASSQGGFYEQYFGPGTRLTVT.

This clone was seen only once. The chain couples TRBV7-2 to TRBJ2-1; 10 nucleotides agree with TRBD2. Looked up from germline, CDR1 is SGHTA and CDR2 is FQGNSA. Germline trimming cut 5 bases from V and 3 bases from J; bases unmatched to any gene: 7. CDR3 length equals 16 residues. This CDR3 reads CASSQVAGGIYNEQFF. The CDR3 nucleotides are TGTGCCAGCAGCCAAGTAGCGGGGGGCATCTACAATGAGCAGTTCTTC.

The chain has TRBV27 and TRBJ1-2, with unresolved D. Trimming shortened V by 6 bases and J by 8 bases, and 22 bases separated the two germline ends. The CDR3 consists of 15 residues. CDR1 and CDR2 (germline): MNHEY, SMNVEV (reference sequence). This CDR3 reads CASSRSGPSLDGYTF. The CDR3 nucleotides are TGTGCCAGCAGCCGCAGTGGGCCTTCCCTCGACGGCTACACCTTC.

V usage is TRBV6-2 or TRBV6-3 and J usage is TRBJ2-1; D is uncertain. V was clipped by 5 bases and J by 7 bases, with 9 bases between them. Germline V CDR1 and CDR2: MNHEY, SVGEGT. CDR3 size: 12 residues. The CDR3 loop is CASSNPRNEQFF. CDR3 DNA sequence: TGTGCCAGCAGTAACCCGCGGAATGAGCAGTTCTTC.

V usage is TRBV18 and J usage is TRBJ2-7, with D possibly matching TRBD1 (6 bases). Trimming took off 4 bases at V and 6 bases at J, with 16 bases between the two ends. There are 14 residues in the CDR3. The V gene's germline CDR1 is KGHSH and CDR2 LQKENI. The chain's CDR3 is CASSLDRLTSEQYF. In DNA form, the CDR3 reads TGTGCCAGCTCACTCGACAGGTTAACAAGCGAGCAGTACTTC.

This chain connects TRBV30 to TRBJ1-6; the D gene is possibly TRBD1 (5 bases). The germline gives CDR1 GTSNPN, CDR2 SVGIG (reference sequence). The CDR3 is 14 amino acids. V was trimmed by 2 bases and J by 10 bases, leaving 15 bases between them. CDR3 sequence: CAWSLGRTHSPLHF. The CDR3 region has the DNA TGTGCCTGGAGTCTGGGGCGGACACACTCACCCCTCCACTTT. The entire variable domain, with the rest obtained from reference TRBV30 and TRBJ1-6, is as follows: SQTIHQWPATLVQPVGSPLSLECTVEGTSNPNLYWYRQAAGRGLQLLFYSVGIGQISSEVPQNLSASRPQDRQFILSSKKLLLSDSGFYLCAWSLGRTHSPLHFGNGTRLTVT.

The V and J genes are TRBV10-3 and TRBJ2-1; D might be TRBD2 (5 bases). Germline V gene data show CDR1 as ENHRY and CDR2 as SYGVKD. With 0 bases removed from V and 9 bases from J, the gap between germline ends came to 9 bases. This CDR3 contains 13 residues. DNA for the CDR3: TGTGCCATCAGTGAGTCCGTGCGGGCTGAGCAGTTCTTC. This sequence encodes CAISESVRAEQFF.

This clone was seen a single time. The chain combines TRBV28 with TRBJ2-7; 7 positions match TRBD1. The CDR3 covers 13 residues. Germline CDR1 is MDHEN and CDR2 is SYDVKM. J lost 5 bases, V lost 8 bases, and 9 bases had no gene match. In DNA, the CDR3 is TGTGCCAGCGGTGGACAGGTGAGCGACGAGCAGTACTTC. Encoded protein: CASGGQVSDEQYF.

Only one count was recorded for this clone. The chain is built from TRBV20-1 and TRBJ2-3, with TRBD2 matching 13 bases. Germline assignment: CDR1 DFQATT and CDR2 SNEGSKA (reference sequence). Unmatched junction bases numbered 4, after V lost 3 bases and J lost 7 bases. This CDR3 has 14 residues. The CDR3 loop reads CSASTGLAGHTQYF. CDR3 coding DNA: TGCAGTGCTAGTACGGGACTAGCGGGACATACGCAGTATTTT.

This rearrangement joins TRBV11-1 to TRBJ2-5; D is unresolved. In germline, CDR1 is SGHAT, CDR2 FQDESV (reference sequence). The CDR3 runs to 14 residues. The V end was cut by 5 bases, the J end by 0 bases, with 10 bases between. The CDR3 DNA reads TGTGCCAGCAGCCCCGGTGGTGACCAAGAGACCCAGTACTTC. Its protein product is CASSPGGDQETQYF.

This clone was seen a single time. The chain links TRBV5-1 to TRBJ1-4, with a weak D call TRBD1 (6 bases). CDR1 is SGHRS, CDR2 YFSETQ, per germline. The CDR3 is made up of 15 amino acids. V shed 4 bases and J shed 7 bases, with 17 bases lying between them. Here the CDR3 reads CASSPYRTVGEKLFF. CDR3 nucleotide sequence: TGCGCCAGCAGCCCGTACCGGACAGTGGGTGAAAAACTGTTTTTT.